The 11 T cell receptor beta chains listed next were all sequenced from one sample in a study of early T cells in non-severe SARS-CoV-2 infection. Each CDR3 protein is one row after TCRdb ran MiXCR on the 5' RACE reads. The table shows approximately 22,000 distinct CDR3 sequences, with roughly 4% occurring only once. The sample was whole blood. These receptors originate from an adult who was a healthcare worker with PCR-confirmed SARS-CoV-2 infection or an uninfected control (not recorded which).

This clonotype was detected many times. The CDR3 is CASSLTDYTEAFF. The CDR3 DNA sequence: TGTGCCAGCAGCTTAACTGATTACACTGAAGCTTTCTTT. This chain uses TRBV13 with TRBJ1-1; the D is unclear. The CDR3 sequence is 13 residues long. Deletions cut 2 bases from V and 3 bases from J, with 7 bases between. Germline V gene lookup returns CDR1 PRHDT and CDR2 FYEKMQ (reference sequence).

In this sample, this clonotype turned up many times. This chain uses TRBV28 with TRBJ2-7; TRBD1 might be the D (5 bases). Germline CDR1 and CDR2: MDHEN and SYDVKM. Trimming took off 3 bases at V and 2 bases at J, with 5 bases between the two ends. CDR3 size: 12 residues. As DNA, the CDR3 is TGTGCCAGCAGTTTGGACACCTACGAGCAGTACTTC. It encodes CASSLDTYEQYF.

This clonotype was observed at least ten times. The chain recombines TRBV6-6 with TRBJ1-2, with 8 bases identical to TRBD1. This CDR3 has 12 residues. In germline, CDR1 is MNHNY, CDR2 SVGAGI (reference sequence). V gave up 5 bases and J gave up 8 bases; unmatched junction bases: 4. The CDR3 reads CASSQGAAGYTF. In DNA, the CDR3 is TGTGCCAGCAGTCAGGGGGCCGCCGGCTACACCTTC.

The chain employs TRBV5-1 and TRBJ2-3; 16 bases line up with TRBD2. From germline, CDR1 is SGHRS and CDR2 YFSETQ. The junction had 13 bases not matched to a gene; V was cut back by 4 bases and J by 11 bases. The CDR3 runs 17 residues. CDR3 sequence reads: CASSRGLAGGPGVQQYF. The DNA of the CDR3 is TGCGCCAGCAGCAGGGGACTAGCGGGAGGGCCCGGGGTTCAGCAGTATTTT.

The sample holds many counts of this clonotype. The rearrangement links TRBV24-1 to TRBJ2-7; a possible D gene is TRBD1 (6 bases). CDR3 length: 17 amino acids. CDR1 and CDR2 from the germline V gene are KGHDR and SFDVKD. Trimming took off 4 bases at V and 5 bases at J, with 23 bases between the two ends. The chain's CDR3 is CATSDPRRQALENEQYF. CDR3 DNA: TGTGCCACCAGTGACCCCCGGCGACAGGCCCTCGAAAACGAGCAGTACTTC.

This clonotype was counted many times. This rearrangement joins TRBV11-2 to TRBJ2-5; 13 bases are shared with TRBD2. Germline CDR1 reads SGHAT; CDR2 reads FQNNGV. The CDR3 sequence is 17 residues long. V shed 4 bases, J shed 4 bases, and the junction held 9 bases outside the gene matches. CDR3 nucleotide sequence: TGTGCCAGCAGCTCCGGACTAGCGGGAGTAAGATCAGAGACCCAGTACTTC. Encoded protein: CASSSGLAGVRSETQYF.

The sample holds many counts of this clonotype. The chain joins TRBV29-1 to TRBJ2-6; D is possibly TRBD2 (6 bases). Between the trimmed V and J ends, which lost 6 bases and 0 bases, there was a span of 9 bases. Germline V gene sequence: CDR1 SQVTM, CDR2 ANQGSEA. CDR3 length equals 14 residues. In DNA form, the CDR3 reads TGCAGCGTCGCGGGGAGCTCTGGGGCCAACGTCCTGACTTTC. Amino acid sequence: CSVAGSSGANVLTF.

This clonotype was recorded at least ten times. This chain connects TRBV12-3 or TRBV12-4 to TRBJ1-2, with D hard to call. CDR3 length equals 12 residues. V was cut by 6 bases and J by 7 bases, with 12 bases left in between. Here the CDR3 DNA reads TGTGCCAGCAGCTTAATACGGGGTGGCTACACCTTC. This codes for CASSLIRGGYTF.

A few counts support this clonotype. The chain employs TRBV7-9 and TRBJ2-3; no clear D. The ends were cut back, 1 base at V and 0 bases at J, with 8 bases in the middle. The CDR3 is 15 residues long. Germline loops: CDR1 SEHNR, CDR2 FQNEAQ (reference sequence). Here the CDR3 DNA reads TGTGCCAGCAGCTTAGACGGCTTTAGCACAGATACGCAGTATTTT. It is translated as CASSLDGFSTDTQYF.

This clonotype was observed many times. J is TRBJ1-6 and V is TRBV5-5, with 7 bases matching TRBD1. This CDR3 spans 13 amino acids. Germline trimming cut 4 bases from V and 7 bases from J; bases unmatched to any gene: 2. Looked up from germline, CDR1 is SGHKS and CDR2 is YYEKEE (reference sequence). The CDR3 DNA reads TGTGCCAGCAGCCTGGACAGGAATTCACCCCTCCACTTT. Protein: CASSLDRNSPLHF.

This clonotype appeared many times. The V gene is TRBV18, the J gene TRBJ1-2, with a possible D match to TRBD1 (5 bases). Trimming removed 2 bases from V and 3 bases from J, with 10 bases in between. Per the germline V gene, CDR1 is KGHSH and CDR2 is LQKENI. CDR3 length equals 14 residues. CDR3 in DNA: TGTGCCAGCTCACCATATCCAGGGTACTATGGCTACACCTTC. This sequence encodes CASSPYPGYYGYTF.